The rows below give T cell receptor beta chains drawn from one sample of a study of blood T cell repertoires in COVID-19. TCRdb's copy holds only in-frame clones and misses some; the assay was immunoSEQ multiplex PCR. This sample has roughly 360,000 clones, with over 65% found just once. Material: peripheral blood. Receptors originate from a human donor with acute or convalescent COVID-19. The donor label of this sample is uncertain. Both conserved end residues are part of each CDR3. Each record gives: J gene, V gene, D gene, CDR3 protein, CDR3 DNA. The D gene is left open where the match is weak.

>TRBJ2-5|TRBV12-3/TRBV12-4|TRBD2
CASSQGLAETQYF
TGTGCCAGCAGCCAGGGACTAGCGGAGACCCAGTACTTC
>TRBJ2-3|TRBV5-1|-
CASSANRATDTQYF
TGCGCCAGCAGCGCTAACAGGGCGACAGATACGCAGTATTTT
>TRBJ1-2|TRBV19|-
CASSVREYGDYGYTF
TGTGCCAGTAGTGTCCGGGAATATGGGGACTATGGCTACACCTTC
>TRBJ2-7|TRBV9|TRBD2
CASSVAGGPGYYEQYF
TGTGCCAGCAGCGTAGCGGGAGGGCCCGGGTACTACGAGCAGTACTTC
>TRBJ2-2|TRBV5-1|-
CASNEGGLNTGELFF
TGCGCCAGCAATGAGGGCGGGCTGAACACCGGGGAGCTGTTTTTT
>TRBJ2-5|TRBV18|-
CASSPGQIQETQYF
TGTGCCAGCTCACCAGGCCAGATCCAAGAGACCCAGTACTTC
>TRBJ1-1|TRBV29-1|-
CSAGQMPNTEAFF
TGCAGCGCAGGACAGATGCCTAACACTGAAGCTTTCTTT
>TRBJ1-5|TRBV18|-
CASSPSRGTQPQHF
TGTGCCAGCTCACCCTCCAGGGGAACCCAGCCCCAGCATTTT
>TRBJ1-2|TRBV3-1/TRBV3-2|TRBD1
CASSLVPQGAYGYTF
TGTGCCAGCAGCCTCGTTCCGCAGGGGGCCTATGGCTACACCTTC
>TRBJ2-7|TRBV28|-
CASSLYFSGGAYEQYF
TGTGCCAGCAGTTTGTACTTCTCGGGGGGCGCCTACGAGCAGTACTTC